A selection of T cell receptor beta chains follows, all from one sample in a study of T cell changes during pregnancy in multiple sclerosis. Libraries were prepared by immunoSEQ multiplex PCR; TCRdb keeps only in-frame clonotypes and omits some of them. The repertoire has around 40,000 clones, roughly 91% of them found once; the top ten carry roughly 0.67%. The input for sequencing was CD4+ T cells from peripheral blood mononuclear cells, taken in the third trimester of pregnancy. Receptors were obtained from a female donor with multiple sclerosis, enrolled in a pregnancy study. The conserved cysteine and the conserved F or W are not part of the CDR3 here. The D gene is left open where the match is weak.

v_gene,d_gene,j_gene,CDR3aa
TRBV7-3,.,TRBJ1-1,ASSFAVNTEAF
TRBV6-1,.,TRBJ1-1,ASSEGRGGAF
TRBV13,.,TRBJ2-7,ASSSQGTYEQY
TRBV7-8,.,TRBJ1-2,ASSPRQSSNYGYT
TRBV5-4,TRBD1,TRBJ1-2,ASSSNQVKGAYYGYT
TRBV7-9,.,TRBJ2-7,ASSSRVGSESYEQY
TRBV2,.,TRBJ2-1,ASSEVTGFYNEQF
TRBV19,.,TRBJ1-4,ATQGSRARQREKLF
TRBV12-2,.,TRBJ1-3,ASRLVSSVSSGNTIY
TRBV4-2,.,TRBJ2-1,ASSPRLLGSSYNEQF
TRBV29-1,.,TRBJ2-7,SVEFRVQSYEQY
TRBV29-1,TRBD2,TRBJ2-1,SVRGGLAAYNEQF
TRBV27,.,TRBJ2-7,ASSSRDSFYEQY
TRBV28,TRBD1,TRBJ2-3,ATLFTGVEDTQY
TRBV7-2,TRBD2,TRBJ2-2,ASSRDYLNTGELF
TRBV5-4,.,TRBJ2-5,ASSPQGPQETQY
TRBV11-2,.,TRBJ2-7,ASSSLGQKGYEQY
TRBV5-8,TRBD1,TRBJ1-4,ASSPNNRGEKLF
TRBV6-5,.,TRBJ2-4,ASRRTKEAIQY
TRBV5-1,TRBD1,TRBJ2-7,ASSLGGQGPYEQY
TRBV28,TRBD1,TRBJ1-2,ASSSGQGARYGYT
TRBV4-2,TRBD2,TRBJ2-7,ASSQEGAGGLEQY
TRBV9,.,TRBJ2-5,ASSVSGRQETQY
TRBV5-1,.,TRBJ2-1,ASSLGRTENEQF
TRBV5-1,.,TRBJ1-1,ASSLGGQNTEAF
TRBV2,TRBD1,TRBJ1-1,ASRDRGRISEAF
TRBV30,.,TRBJ1-2,AHRGGNYGYT